This T cell receptor beta chain comes out of a study of technical replicates of blood from several donors. This clone was detected once. Clones were sequenced by immunoSEQ multiplex PCR, and TCRdb holds only the in-frame ones, with some missing. The sample contains tens of thousands of clones, 90% of which appear only once. Germline CDR1 reads LGHNA; CDR2 reads YSLEER. Trimming shortened V by 0 bases and J by 6 bases, and 6 bases separated the two germline ends. The CDR3 sequence is 13 residues long. The chain carries TRBV4-3 and TRBJ1-5; unclear D gene. The sequence was obtained from a human donor in good health. Some clones in this sample may be carry-over from other donors' samples. The sample was PBMCs. CDR3 in amino acids: CASSQESGQPQHF. In DNA, the CDR3 is TGCGCCAGCAGCCAAGAAAGCGGTCAGCCCCAGCATTTT.